The entry below describes one TCR beta chain. Other DNA variants within this sample encode the same CDR3. The data were produced by immunoSEQ multiplex PCR, yet TCRdb's version contains in-frame clones alone and is incomplete. The sample yields 2 million to 2.5 million clones, about 94% seen once. Deletions cut 0 bases from V and 2 bases from J, with 5 bases between. CDR3 length: 13 residues. Germline values: CDR1 SGHRS, CDR2 YFSETQ. CD45RO-negative, CCR7-selected cells formed the naive CD8 fraction, which excluded terminally differentiated effector memory CD45RA+ cells. These data belong to a study of shared clonotypes between healthy human individuals.

Sequencing was done on a sample of naive CD8+ T cells sorted from blood. The sequence came from a man aged 18 to 35 in good health. This chain uses TRBV5-1 with TRBJ1-2; no reliable D call. In DNA, the CDR3 is TGCGCCAGCAGCTTGGAGGCGAACTATGGCTACACCTTC. Translating it yields CASSLEANYGYTF.